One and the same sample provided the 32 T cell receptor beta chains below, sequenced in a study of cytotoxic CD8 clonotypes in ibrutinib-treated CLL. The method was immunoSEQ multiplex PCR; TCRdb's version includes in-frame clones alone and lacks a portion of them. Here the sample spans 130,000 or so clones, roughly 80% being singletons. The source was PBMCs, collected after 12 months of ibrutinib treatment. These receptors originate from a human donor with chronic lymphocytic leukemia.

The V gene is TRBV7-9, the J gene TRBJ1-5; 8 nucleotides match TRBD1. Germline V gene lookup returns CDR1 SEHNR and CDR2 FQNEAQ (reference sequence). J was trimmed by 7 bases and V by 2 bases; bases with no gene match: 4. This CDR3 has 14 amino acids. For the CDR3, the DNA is TGTGCCAGCAGCTTATCAGGGGGCTGGCAGCCCCAGCATTTT. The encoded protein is CASSLSGGWQPQHF.

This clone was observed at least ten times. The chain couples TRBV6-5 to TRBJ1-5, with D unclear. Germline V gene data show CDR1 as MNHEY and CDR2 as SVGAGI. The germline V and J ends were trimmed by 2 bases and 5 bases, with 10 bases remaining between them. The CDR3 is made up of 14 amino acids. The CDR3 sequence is CASSYTGADQPQHF. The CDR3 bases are TGTGCCAGCAGTTACACGGGAGCAGATCAGCCCCAGCATTTT.

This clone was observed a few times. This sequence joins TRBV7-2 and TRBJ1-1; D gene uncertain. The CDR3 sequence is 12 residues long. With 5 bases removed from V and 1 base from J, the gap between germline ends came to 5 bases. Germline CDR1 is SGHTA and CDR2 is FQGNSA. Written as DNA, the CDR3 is TGTGCCAGCAGCCGGGGGAACACTGAAGCTTTCTTT. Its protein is CASSRGNTEAFF.

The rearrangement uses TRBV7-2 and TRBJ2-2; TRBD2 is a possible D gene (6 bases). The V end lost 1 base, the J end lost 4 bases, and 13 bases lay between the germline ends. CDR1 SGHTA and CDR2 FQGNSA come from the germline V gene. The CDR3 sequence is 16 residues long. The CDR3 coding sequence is TGTGCCAGCAGCTTAGTATCCGGGAGTATCACCGGGGAGCTGTTTTTT. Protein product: CASSLVSGSITGELFF.

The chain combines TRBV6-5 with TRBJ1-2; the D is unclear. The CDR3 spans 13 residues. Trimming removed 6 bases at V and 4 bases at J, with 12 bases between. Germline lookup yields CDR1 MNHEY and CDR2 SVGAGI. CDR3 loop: CASSLDKSYGYTF. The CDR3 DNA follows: TGTGCCAGCAGCCTTGACAAGTCCTATGGCTACACCTTC.

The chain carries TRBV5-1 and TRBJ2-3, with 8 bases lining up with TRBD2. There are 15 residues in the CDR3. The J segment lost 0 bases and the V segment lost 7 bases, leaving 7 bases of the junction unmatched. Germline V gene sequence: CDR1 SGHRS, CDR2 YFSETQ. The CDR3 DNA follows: TGCGCCAGCTCAGACGCGGGGGGTAGCACAGATACGCAGTATTTT. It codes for CASSDAGGSTDTQYF. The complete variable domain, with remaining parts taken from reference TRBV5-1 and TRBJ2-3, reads KAGVTQTPRYLIKTRGQQVTLSCSPISGHRSVSWYQQTPGQGLQFLFEYFSETQRNKGNFPGRFSGRQFSNSRSEMNVSTLELGDSALYLCASSDAGGSTDTQYFGPGTRLTVL.

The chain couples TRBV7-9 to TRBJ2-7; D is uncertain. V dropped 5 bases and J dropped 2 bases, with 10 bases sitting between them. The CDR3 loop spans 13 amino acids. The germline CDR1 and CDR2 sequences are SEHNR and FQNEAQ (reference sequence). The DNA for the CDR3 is TGTGCCAGCAGCCCCCGGTCAACCTACGAGCAGTACTTC. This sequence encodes CASSPRSTYEQYF.

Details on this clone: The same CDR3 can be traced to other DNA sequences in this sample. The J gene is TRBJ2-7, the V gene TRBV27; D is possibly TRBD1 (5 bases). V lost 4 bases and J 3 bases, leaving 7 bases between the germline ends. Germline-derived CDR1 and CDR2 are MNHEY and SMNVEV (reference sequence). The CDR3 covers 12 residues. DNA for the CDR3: TGTGCCAGCAGTTCCCAGGGCTACGAGCAGTACTTC. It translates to CASSSQGYEQYF.

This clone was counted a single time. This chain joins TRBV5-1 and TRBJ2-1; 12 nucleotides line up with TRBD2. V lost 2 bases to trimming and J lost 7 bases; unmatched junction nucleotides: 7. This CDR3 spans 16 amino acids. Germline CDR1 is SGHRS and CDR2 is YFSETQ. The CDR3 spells CASSLELAGGLNEQFF. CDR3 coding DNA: TGCGCCAGCAGCTTAGAGCTAGCGGGGGGGTTAAATGAGCAGTTCTTC.

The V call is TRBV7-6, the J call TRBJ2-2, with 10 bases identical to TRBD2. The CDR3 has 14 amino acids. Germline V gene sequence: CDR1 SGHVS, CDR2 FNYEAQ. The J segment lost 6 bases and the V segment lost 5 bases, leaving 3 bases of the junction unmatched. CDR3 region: CASSESGGAGELFF. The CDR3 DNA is TGTGCCAGCAGCGAGAGCGGGGGGGCCGGGGAGCTGTTTTTT.

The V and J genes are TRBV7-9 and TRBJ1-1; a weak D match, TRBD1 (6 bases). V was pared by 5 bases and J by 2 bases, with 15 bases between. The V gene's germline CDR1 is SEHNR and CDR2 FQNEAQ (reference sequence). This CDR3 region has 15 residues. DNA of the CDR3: TGTGCCAGCAGCCCCAAGAGGGGGTTTAACACTGAAGCTTTCTTT. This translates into CASSPKRGFNTEAFF. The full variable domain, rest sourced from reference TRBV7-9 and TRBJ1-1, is DTGVSQNPRHKITKRGQNVTFRCDPISEHNRLYWYRQTLGQGPEFLTYFQNEAQLEKSRLLSDRFSAERPKGSFSTLEIQRTEQGDSAMYLCASSPKRGFNTEAFFGQGTRLTVV.

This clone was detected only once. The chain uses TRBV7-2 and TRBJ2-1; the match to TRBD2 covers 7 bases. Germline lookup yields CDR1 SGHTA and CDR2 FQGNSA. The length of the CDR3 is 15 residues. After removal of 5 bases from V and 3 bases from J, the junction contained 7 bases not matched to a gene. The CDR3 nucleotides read TGTGCCAGCAGCGAACGAGCGGGAATCTACAATGAGCAGTTCTTC. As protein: CASSERAGIYNEQFF.

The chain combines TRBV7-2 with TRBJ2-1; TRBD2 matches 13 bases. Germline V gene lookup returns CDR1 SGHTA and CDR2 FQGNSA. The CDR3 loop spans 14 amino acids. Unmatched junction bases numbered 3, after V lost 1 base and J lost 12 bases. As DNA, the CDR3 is TGTGCCAGCAGCTTAGGGACTAGCGGGAGTGGGCAGTTCTTC. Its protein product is CASSLGTSGSGQFF. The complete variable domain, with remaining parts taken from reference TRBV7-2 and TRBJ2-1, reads GAGVSQSPSNKVTEKGKDVELRCDPISGHTALYWYRQSLGQGLEFLIYFQGNSAPDKSGLPSDRFSAERTGGSVSTLTIQRTQQEDSAVYLCASSLGTSGSGQFFGPGTRLTVL.

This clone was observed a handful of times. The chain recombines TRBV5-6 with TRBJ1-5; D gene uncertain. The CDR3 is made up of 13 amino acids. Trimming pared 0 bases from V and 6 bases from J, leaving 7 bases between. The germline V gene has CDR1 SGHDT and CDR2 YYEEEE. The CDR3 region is CASSLDLGQPQHF. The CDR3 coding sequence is TGTGCCAGCAGCTTGGATCTAGGTCAGCCCCAGCATTTT.

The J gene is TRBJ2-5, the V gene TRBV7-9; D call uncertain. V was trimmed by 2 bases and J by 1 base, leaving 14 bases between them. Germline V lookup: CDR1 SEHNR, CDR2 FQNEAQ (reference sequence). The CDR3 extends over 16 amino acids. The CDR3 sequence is CASSLSVWQLQETQYF. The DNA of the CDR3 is TGTGCCAGCAGCTTATCGGTCTGGCAGCTCCAAGAGACCCAGTACTTC.

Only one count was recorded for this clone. The CDR3 nucleotides read TGTGCCAGCAGCTCAGGACTAGGGGCAGATACGCAGTATTTT. Translated: CASSSGLGADTQYF. The chain is built from TRBV5-6 and TRBJ2-3; 7 nucleotides match TRBD2. The CDR3 loop spans 14 amino acids. The germline V gene has CDR1 SGHDT and CDR2 YYEEEE. V dropped 3 bases and J dropped 4; count of bases not matched to a gene: 5.

The CDR3 DNA reads TGTGCCTGGGGACAGTACGAGCAGTACTTC. Translating gives CAWGQYEQYF. The gene calls are TRBV30 and TRBJ2-5, with D possibly matching TRBD1 (6 bases). The J call may be mistaken, given a closer DNA end match to TRBJ2-7. This CDR3 comprises 10 residues. CDR1 is GTSNPN, CDR2 SVGIG, per germline (reference sequence).

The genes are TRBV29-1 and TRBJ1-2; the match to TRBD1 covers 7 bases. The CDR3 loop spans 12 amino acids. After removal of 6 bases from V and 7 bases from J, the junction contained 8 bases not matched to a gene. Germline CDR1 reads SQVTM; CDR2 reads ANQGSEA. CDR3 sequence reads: CSVHRGGFGYTF. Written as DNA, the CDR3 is TGCAGCGTCCACAGGGGAGGTTTTGGCTACACCTTC.

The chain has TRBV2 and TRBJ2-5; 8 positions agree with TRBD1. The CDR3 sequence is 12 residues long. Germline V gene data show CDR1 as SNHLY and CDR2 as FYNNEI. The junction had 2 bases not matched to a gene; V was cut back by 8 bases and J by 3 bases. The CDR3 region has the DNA TGTGCCAGCCAGGGGGCGGAAGAGACCCAGTACTTC. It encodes CASQGAEETQYF.

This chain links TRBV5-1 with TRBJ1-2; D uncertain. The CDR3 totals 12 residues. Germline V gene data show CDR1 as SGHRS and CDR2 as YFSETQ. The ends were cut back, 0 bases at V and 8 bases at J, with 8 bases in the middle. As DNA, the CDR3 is TGCGCCAGCAGCTTGGGGGTCCGGGGCTACACCTTC. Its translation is CASSLGVRGYTF.

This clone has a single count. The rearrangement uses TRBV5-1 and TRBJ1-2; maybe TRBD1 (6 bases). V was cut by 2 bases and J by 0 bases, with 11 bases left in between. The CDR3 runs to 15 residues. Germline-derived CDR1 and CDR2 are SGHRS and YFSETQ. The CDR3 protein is CASSFGQNSNYGYTF. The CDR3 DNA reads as TGCGCCAGCAGCTTCGGACAGAACTCTAACTATGGCTACACCTTC. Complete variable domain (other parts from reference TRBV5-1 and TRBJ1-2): KAGVTQTPRYLIKTRGQQVTLSCSPISGHRSVSWYQQTPGQGLQFLFEYFSETQRNKGNFPGRFSGRQFSNSRSEMNVSTLELGDSALYLCASSFGQNSNYGYTFGSGTRLTVV.

CDR3 in DNA: TGTGCCAGCAGCCGCAGGGTTCACTCATTCTCTGGGGCCAACGTCCTGACTTTC. Its protein product is CASSRRVHSFSGANVLTF. The rearrangement links TRBV11-2 to TRBJ2-6, with D possibly matching TRBD1 (5 bases). Germline V CDR1 and CDR2: SGHAT, FQNNGV. The V and J ends lost 5 bases and 0 bases respectively, with 17 bases between them. The length of the CDR3 is 18 residues.

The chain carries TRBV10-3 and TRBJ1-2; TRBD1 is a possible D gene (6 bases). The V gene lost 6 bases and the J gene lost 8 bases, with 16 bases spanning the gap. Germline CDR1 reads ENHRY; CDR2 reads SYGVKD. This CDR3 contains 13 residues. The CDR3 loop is CAISLTGGEGYTF. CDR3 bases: TGTGCCATCAGCCTGACAGGAGGGGAGGGCTACACCTTC.

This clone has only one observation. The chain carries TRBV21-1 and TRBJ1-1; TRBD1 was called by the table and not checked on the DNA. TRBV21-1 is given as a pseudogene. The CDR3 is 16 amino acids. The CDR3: CASSKGGQGQNTEAFF. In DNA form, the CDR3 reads TGTGCCAGCAGCAAAGGAGGACAGGGACAGAACACTGAAGCTTTCTTT.

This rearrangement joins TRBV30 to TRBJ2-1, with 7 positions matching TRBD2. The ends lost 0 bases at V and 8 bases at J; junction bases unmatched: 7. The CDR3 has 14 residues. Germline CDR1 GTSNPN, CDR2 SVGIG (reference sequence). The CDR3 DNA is TGTGCCTGGAGTGTAGGCGGGAGCGGGGATGAGCAGTTCTTC. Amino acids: CAWSVGGSGDEQFF.

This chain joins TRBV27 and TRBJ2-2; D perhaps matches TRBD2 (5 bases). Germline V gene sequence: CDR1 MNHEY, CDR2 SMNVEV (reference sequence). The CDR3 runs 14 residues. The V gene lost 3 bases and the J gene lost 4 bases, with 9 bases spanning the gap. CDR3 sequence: CASSFSGITGELFF. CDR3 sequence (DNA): TGTGCCAGCAGTTTTTCGGGGATCACCGGGGAGCTGTTTTTT.

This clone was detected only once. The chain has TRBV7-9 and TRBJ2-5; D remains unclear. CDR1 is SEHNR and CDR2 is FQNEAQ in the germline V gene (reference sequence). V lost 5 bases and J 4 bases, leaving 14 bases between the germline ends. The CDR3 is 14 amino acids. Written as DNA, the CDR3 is TGTGCCAGCAGCCCCCAGGCAGTATCAGAGACCCAGTACTTC. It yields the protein CASSPQAVSETQYF.

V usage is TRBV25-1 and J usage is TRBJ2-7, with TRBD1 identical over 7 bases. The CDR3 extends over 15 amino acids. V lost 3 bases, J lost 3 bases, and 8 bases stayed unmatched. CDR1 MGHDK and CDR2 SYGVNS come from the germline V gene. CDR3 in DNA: TGTGCCAGCAGTGACGATTACAGGGGCTACTACGAGCAGTACTTC. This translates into CASSDDYRGYYEQYF.

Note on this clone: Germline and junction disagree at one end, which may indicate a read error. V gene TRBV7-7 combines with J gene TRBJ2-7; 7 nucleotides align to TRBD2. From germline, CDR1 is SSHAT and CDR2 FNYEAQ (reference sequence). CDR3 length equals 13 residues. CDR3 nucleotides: TGTGCTAGCAGCCTCGGACTAGACTACGAGCAGTACTTC. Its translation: CASSLGLDYEQYF.

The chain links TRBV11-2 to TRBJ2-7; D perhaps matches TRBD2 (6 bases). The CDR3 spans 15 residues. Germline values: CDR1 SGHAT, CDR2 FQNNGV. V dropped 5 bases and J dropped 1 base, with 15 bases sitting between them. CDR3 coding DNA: TGTGCCAGCAGCCTCCTCGGGAGTAGGTCCTACGAGCAGTACTTC. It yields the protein CASSLLGSRSYEQYF. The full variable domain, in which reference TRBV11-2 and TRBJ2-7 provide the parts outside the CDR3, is EAGVAQSPRYKIIEKRQSVAFWCNPISGHATLYWYQQILGQGPKLLIQFQNNGVVDDSQLPKDRFSAERLKGVDSTLKIQPAKLEDSAVYLCASSLLGSRSYEQYFGPGTRLTVT.

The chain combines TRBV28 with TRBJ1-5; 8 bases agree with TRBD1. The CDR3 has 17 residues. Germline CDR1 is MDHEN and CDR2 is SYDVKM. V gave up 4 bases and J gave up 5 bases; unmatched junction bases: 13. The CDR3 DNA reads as TGTGCCAGCAGTTCCCCTCAGGGGGCGTTAAGGGATCAGCCCCAGCATTTT. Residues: CASSSPQGALRDQPQHF.

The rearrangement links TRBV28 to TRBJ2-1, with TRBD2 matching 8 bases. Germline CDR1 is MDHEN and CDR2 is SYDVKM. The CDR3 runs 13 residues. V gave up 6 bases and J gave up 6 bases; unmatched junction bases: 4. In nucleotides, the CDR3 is TGTGCCAGCAGATACGGGGGGGGCAATGAGCAGTTCTTC. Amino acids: CASRYGGGNEQFF.